These 28 T cell receptor beta chains originate from one sample sequenced in a study of T cell repertoires in cytomegalovirus infection. For these TCRs, the target antigens are not known. TCRdb passed the reads through MiXCR, listing each CDR3 protein once. The table includes some 320,000 distinct CDR3 sequences, 25% to 30% detected once. This specimen was cultured PBMCs, taken from culture after CMV antigen stimulation. The receptors were gathered from a human donor in good health (CMV status not recorded). Some clones in this sample may be carry-over from other donors' samples.

This clonotype occurred a few times. V usage is TRBV9 and J usage is TRBJ2-1, with 15 bases that match TRBD2. This CDR3 is 19 amino acids long. Germline values: CDR1 SGDLS, CDR2 YYNGEE. Trimming took 2 bases from V and 0 from J; bases not matched to a gene: 6. CDR3 sequence: CASSVGTSGRRRSYNEQFF. In nucleotides, the CDR3 is TGTGCCAGCAGCGTCGGGACTAGCGGGAGGCGTCGCTCCTACAATGAGCAGTTCTTC.

This chain joins TRBV28 and TRBJ2-7; D may correspond to TRBD1 or TRBD2 (6 bases each). Germline V lookup: CDR1 MDHEN, CDR2 SYDVKM. This CDR3 region has 15 residues. The V end lost 2 bases, the J end lost 2 bases, and 13 bases lay between the germline ends. Written as DNA, the CDR3 is TGTGCCAGCAGTTTAGGACGGGGGCGCACCTACGAGCAGTACTTC. Translating gives CASSLGRGRTYEQYF.

The J gene is TRBJ2-3, the V gene TRBV7-3, with a tentative D call TRBD1 (5 bases). Germline values: CDR1 SGHTA, CDR2 FQGTGA. This CDR3 spans 15 amino acids. V lost 5 bases to trimming and J lost 3 bases, with 15 bases between them. CDR3 protein: CASSLRGGLTDTQYF. The CDR3 region has the DNA TGTGCCAGCAGCCTTAGGGGTGGGCTTACAGATACGCAGTATTTT.

The V and J genes are TRBV28 and TRBJ2-2; the match to TRBD1 covers 10 bases. With V trimmed by 3 bases and J by 5 bases, 3 bases remained unmatched. Germline assignment: CDR1 MDHEN and CDR2 SYDVKM. The CDR3 runs to 15 residues. CDR3 in DNA: TGTGCCAGCAGTTTGGGACAGGGGTGGACCGGGGAGCTGTTTTTT. Its protein product is CASSLGQGWTGELFF.

CDR3 DNA: TGTGCTAGTGGTTTTGCGGGAGGGGGGGGCAATGAGCAGTTCTTC. It translates to CASGFAGGGGNEQFF. This chain connects TRBV12-5 to TRBJ2-1; the match to TRBD2 covers 9 bases. Germline V CDR1 and CDR2: LGHNT, FRNRAP. V was pared by 3 bases and J by 6 bases, with 6 bases of the junction left unmatched. The CDR3 contains 15 residues.

In DNA, the CDR3 is TGTGCCAGCAGTGGGGCGGCAGGAGCTTTCTTT. It translates to CASSGAAGAFF. The chain employs TRBV2 and TRBJ1-1; D is ambiguous. Germline V gene lookup returns CDR1 SNHLY and CDR2 FYNNEI. The germline V and J ends were trimmed by 4 bases and 10 bases, with 10 bases remaining between them. The CDR3 sequence is 11 residues long.

This chain links TRBV25-1 with TRBJ2-1, with 10 bases that match TRBD2. CDR1 is MGHDK and CDR2 is SYGVNS in the germline V gene. This CDR3 is built from 18 residues. The ends lost 4 bases at V and 3 bases at J; junction bases unmatched: 12. The CDR3 loop is CASSVAGSGRPIYNEQFF. The CDR3 nucleotides read TGTGCCAGCAGTGTAGCAGGTAGCGGGAGGCCTATCTACAATGAGCAGTTCTTC.

This clonotype was detected only a few times. V gene TRBV20-1 combines with J gene TRBJ1-1; no clear D. Per the germline V gene, CDR1 is DFQATT and CDR2 is SNEGSKA (reference sequence). V lost 6 bases to trimming and J lost 0 bases, with 17 bases between them. The CDR3 is made up of 15 amino acids. The CDR3 DNA reads TGCAGTGCCGACGACGTCGGAGCTATGAACACTGAAGCTTTCTTT. Its protein product is CSADDVGAMNTEAFF.

The chain couples TRBV6-2 or TRBV6-3 to TRBJ1-1, with TRBD1 matching over 7 bases. This CDR3 is built from 14 residues. V dropped 2 bases and J dropped 4; count of bases not matched to a gene: 4. Germline lookup yields CDR1 MNHEY and CDR2 SVGEGT. This CDR3 is CASSYRGHLTEAFF. CDR3 coding DNA: TGTGCCAGCAGTTACAGGGGGCACCTCACTGAAGCTTTCTTT.

The rearrangement joins TRBV19 to TRBJ1-1; D perhaps matches TRBD1 (5 bases). Trimming removed 2 bases at V and 4 bases at J, with 14 bases between. There are 15 residues in the CDR3. Germline V CDR1 and CDR2: LNHDA, SQIVND (reference sequence). Written as DNA, the CDR3 is TGTGCCAGTAGTATACGAGGGGAGGGCGGCACTGAAGCTTTCTTT. This translates into CASSIRGEGGTEAFF.

The gene calls are TRBV7-9 and TRBJ2-1; TRBD1 or TRBD2 may be the D gene (5 bases each). Germline-derived CDR1 and CDR2 are SEHNR and FQNEAQ (reference sequence). The CDR3 length is 15 residues. Trimming stripped 5 bases from V and 4 bases from J, with 15 bases between. For the CDR3, the DNA is TGTGCCAGCAGCCCGGCTGGGGGTTTATACAATGAGCAGTTCTTC. It translates to CASSPAGGLYNEQFF.

This clonotype was seen repeatedly, ten times or more. V usage is TRBV19 and J usage is TRBJ1-5, with TRBD1 as a possible D gene (5 bases). Germline V lookup: CDR1 LNHDA, CDR2 SQIVND (reference sequence). V was cut by 7 bases and J by 2 bases, with 21 bases left in between. CDR3 length: 17 residues. This CDR3 is CASTKYPQGRGNQPQHF. The DNA for the CDR3 is TGTGCCAGTACTAAGTACCCCCAGGGTCGCGGCAATCAGCCCCAGCATTTT.

This clonotype was counted only a few times. This chain connects TRBV6-1 to TRBJ2-6; TRBD1 might be the D (6 bases). Trimming shortened V by 7 bases and J by 11 bases, and 21 bases separated the two germline ends. Germline V gene data show CDR1 as MNHNS and CDR2 as SASEGT. The CDR3 has 15 residues. The DNA for the CDR3 is TGTGCCAGCACCTCCGATCCGGGACAACCCCACGTCCTGACTTTC. Translation gives CASTSDPGQPHVLTF.

The chain has TRBV6-5 and TRBJ2-5; D is undetermined. CDR1 MNHEY and CDR2 SVGAGI come from the germline V gene. The CDR3 extends over 15 amino acids. The V gene lost 0 bases and the J gene lost 2 bases, with 10 bases spanning the gap. The CDR3 protein is CASSYSTSIQETQYF. The CDR3 region has the DNA TGTGCCAGCAGTTACTCTACATCGATACAAGAGACCCAGTACTTC.

The chain links TRBV6-5 to TRBJ2-2; D may be TRBD1 (6 bases). V was clipped by 6 bases and J by 1 base, with 12 bases between them. Germline loops: CDR1 MNHEY, CDR2 SVGAGI. This CDR3 has 15 amino acids. The CDR3 DNA reads TGTGCCAGCAGATACCCGACAGGGAACACCGGGGAGCTGTTTTTT. It specifies CASRYPTGNTGELFF.

This clonotype showed up just a few times. The CDR3, as DNA: TGTGCCCTTGACAATGAGCAGTTCTTC. Its translation is CALDNEQFF. The genes are TRBV7-8 and TRBJ2-1; D not certain. The CDR3 loop spans 9 amino acids. Trimming removed 11 bases from V and 5 bases from J, with 4 bases in between. Germline values: CDR1 SGHVS, CDR2 FQNEAQ.

Note on this clonotype: This could be a read error, since a much larger clone is one nucleotide away. V gene TRBV7-2 combines with J gene TRBJ2-3; D is possibly TRBD1 (5 bases). The germline gives CDR1 SGHTA, CDR2 FQGNSA. The CDR3 has 12 residues. V shed 9 bases and J shed 4 bases, with 11 bases lying between them. The CDR3 reads CARKSGPDTQYF. In nucleotides, the CDR3 is TGTGCCAGGAAATCAGGGCCAGATACGCAGTATTTT.

This clonotype was seen a handful of times. Because it lacks the conserved phenylalanine or tryptophan at the end, this CDR3 is likely a read error. The DNA is left out, because the CDR3 cannot be placed on it with certainty; the CDR3 is given as TCRdb lists it. The gene calls are TRBV14 and TRBJ1-1; the table names TRBD1, a call not compared with the DNA. Germline lookup yields CDR1 SGHDN and CDR2 FVKESK. The CDR3 length equals 10 residues, ends included. This CDR3 is CASSQSFGGR.

The rearrangement joins TRBV20-1 to TRBJ2-3, with TRBD2 matching 7 bases. V was pared by 3 bases and J by 3 bases, with 6 bases of the junction left unmatched. The CDR3 extends over 14 amino acids. Germline V gene data show CDR1 as DFQATT and CDR2 as SNEGSKA (reference sequence). This chain's CDR3 is CSASNGGITDTQYF. In DNA form, the CDR3 reads TGCAGTGCTAGCAACGGGGGGATTACAGATACGCAGTATTTT.

Only a few counts were recorded for this clonotype. The CDR3 coding sequence is TGCGCCAGCAGCCAATTCAGGGAGGGGAGCAATCAGCCCCAGCATTTT. Its protein product is CASSQFREGSNQPQHF. The chain couples TRBV4-1 to TRBJ1-5; possible D gene TRBD1, 5 bases. This CDR3 is built from 16 residues. V gave up 2 bases and J gave up 1 base, with 12 bases separating them. CDR1 and CDR2 (germline): MGHRA, YSYEKL.

The chain links TRBV5-1 to TRBJ2-5, with TRBD1 matching over 8 bases. Germline CDR1 reads SGHRS; CDR2 reads YFSETQ. The trim removed 6 bases at V and 4 bases at J, leaving 11 bases unmatched. The CDR3 extends over 15 amino acids. The CDR3 coding sequence is TGCGCCAGCAAGCTAAGTCCAGGGGGCGCAGAGACCCAGTACTTC. This gives the protein CASKLSPGGAETQYF.

This chain links TRBV3-1 with TRBJ1-3; D gene uncertain. CDR3 length: 16 amino acids. Germline CDR1 is LGHDT and CDR2 is YNNKEL (reference sequence). V lost 1 base and J 6 bases, leaving 16 bases between the germline ends. The CDR3 protein is CASSQGVRSWENTIYF. CDR3 coding DNA: TGTGCCAGCAGCCAAGGGGTGCGTTCTTGGGAAAACACCATATATTTT.

This clonotype was detected a few times. The chain joins TRBV20-1 to TRBJ2-3, with 10 bases that match TRBD1. The CDR3 is 20 amino acids. Germline CDR1 and CDR2: DFQATT and SNEGSKA (reference sequence). V shed 4 bases, J shed 2 bases, and the junction held 21 bases outside the gene matches. The CDR3 DNA follows: TGCAGTGCTATAGTCCGGGACAGGGGACATTCCTCTCGTTACACAGATACGCAGTATTTT. It codes for CSAIVRDRGHSSRYTDTQYF.

This clonotype has at least ten counts. The V gene is TRBV7-2, the J gene TRBJ2-7, with 8 nucleotides matching TRBD1. The V and J ends lost 5 bases and 1 base, in that order; junction bases with no gene match: 16. Germline CDR1 SGHTA, CDR2 FQGNSA. The CDR3 length is 18 residues. As DNA, the CDR3 is TGTGCCAGCAGCCCTACCGGGACAGGATCCCGTTTGTCCTACGAGCAGTACTTC. Amino acid sequence: CASSPTGTGSRLSYEQYF.

This clonotype was observed a single time. The V gene is TRBV29-1, the J gene TRBJ2-7; D is unclear. The V and J ends lost 4 bases and 2 bases respectively, with 12 bases between them. Germline V CDR1 and CDR2: SQVTM, ANQGSEA. The CDR3 is made up of 13 amino acids. For the CDR3, the DNA is TGCAGCGTTGCTCCCTCCAGCACCTACGAGCAGTACTTC. It is translated as CSVAPSSTYEQYF.

This clonotype was detected many times. The V and J genes are TRBV28 and TRBJ1-3; D perhaps matches TRBD1 (6 bases). Germline CDR1 is MDHEN and CDR2 is SYDVKM. The V end lost 7 bases, the J end lost 0 bases, and 19 bases lay between the germline ends. The length of the CDR3 is 17 residues. The CDR3 spells CASIQTEGTRSGNTIYF. CDR3 nucleotides: TGTGCCAGCATTCAAACTGAGGGGACACGCTCTGGAAACACCATATATTTT.

Only a few counts were recorded for this clonotype. The chain links TRBV5-5 to TRBJ1-4; perhaps TRBD1 as D (5 bases). The CDR3 runs 19 residues. V lost 1 base, J lost 1 base, and 20 bases lay in between. Germline loops: CDR1 SGHKS, CDR2 YYEKEE (reference sequence). The CDR3 is CASSLLGGGTSGTNEKLFF. In DNA form, the CDR3 reads TGTGCCAGCAGCTTGTTGGGCGGGGGGACCTCTGGAACTAATGAAAAACTGTTTTTT.

This clonotype was detected a few times. The rearrangement links TRBV7-9 to TRBJ2-1, with TRBD2 matching 10 bases. The J segment lost 0 bases and the V segment lost 5 bases, leaving 7 bases of the junction unmatched. In germline, CDR1 is SEHNR, CDR2 FQNEAQ (reference sequence). The CDR3 is made up of 17 amino acids. The DNA of the CDR3 is TGTGCCAGCAGCGTTATAGCGGGGGGACCCTCCTACAATGAGCAGTTCTTC. Translated: CASSVIAGGPSYNEQFF. The complete variable domain, with remaining parts taken from reference TRBV7-9 and TRBJ2-1, reads DTGVSQNPRHKITKRGQNVTFRCDPISEHNRLYWYRQTLGQGPEFLTYFQNEAQLEKSRLLSDRFSAERPKGSFSTLEIQRTEQGDSAMYLCASSVIAGGPSYNEQFFGPGTRLTVL.